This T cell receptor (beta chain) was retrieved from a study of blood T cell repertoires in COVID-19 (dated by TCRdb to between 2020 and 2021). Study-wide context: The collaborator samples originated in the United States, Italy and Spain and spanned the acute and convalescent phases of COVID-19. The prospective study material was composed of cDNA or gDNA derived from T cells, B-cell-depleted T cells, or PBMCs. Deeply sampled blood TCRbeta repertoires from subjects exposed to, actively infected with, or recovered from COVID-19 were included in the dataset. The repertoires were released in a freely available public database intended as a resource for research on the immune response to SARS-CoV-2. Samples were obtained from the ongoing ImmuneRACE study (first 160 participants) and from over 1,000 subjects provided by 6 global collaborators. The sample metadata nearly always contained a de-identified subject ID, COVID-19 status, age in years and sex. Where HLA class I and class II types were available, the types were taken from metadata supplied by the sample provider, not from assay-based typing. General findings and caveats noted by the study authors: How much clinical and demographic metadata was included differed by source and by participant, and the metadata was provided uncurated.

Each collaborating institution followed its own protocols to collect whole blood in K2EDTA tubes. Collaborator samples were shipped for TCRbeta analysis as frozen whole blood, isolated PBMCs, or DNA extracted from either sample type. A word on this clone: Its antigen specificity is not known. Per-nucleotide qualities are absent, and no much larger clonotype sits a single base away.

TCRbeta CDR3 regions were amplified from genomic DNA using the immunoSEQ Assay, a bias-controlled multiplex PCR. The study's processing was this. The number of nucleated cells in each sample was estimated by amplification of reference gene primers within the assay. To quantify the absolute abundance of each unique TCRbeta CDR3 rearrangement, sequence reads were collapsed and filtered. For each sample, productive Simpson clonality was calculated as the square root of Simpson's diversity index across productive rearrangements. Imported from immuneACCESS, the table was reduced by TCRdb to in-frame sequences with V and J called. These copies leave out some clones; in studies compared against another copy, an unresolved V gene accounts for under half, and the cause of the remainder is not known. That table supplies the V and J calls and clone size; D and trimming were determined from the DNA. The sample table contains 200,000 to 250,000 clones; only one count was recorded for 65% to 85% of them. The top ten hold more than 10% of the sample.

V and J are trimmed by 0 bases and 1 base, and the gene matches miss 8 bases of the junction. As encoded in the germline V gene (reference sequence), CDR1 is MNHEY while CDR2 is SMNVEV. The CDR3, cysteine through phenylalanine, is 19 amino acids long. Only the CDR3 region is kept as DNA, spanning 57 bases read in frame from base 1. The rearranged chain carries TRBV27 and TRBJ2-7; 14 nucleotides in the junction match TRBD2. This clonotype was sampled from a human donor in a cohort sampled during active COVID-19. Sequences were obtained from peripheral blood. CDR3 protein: CASSLSRTSGGPRSYEQYF. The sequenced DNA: TGTGCCAGCAGTTTATCCCGGACTAGCGGGGGGCCCAGATCCTACGAGCAGTACTTC.